This entry is about one TCR beta chain. Its target is unknown. The CDR3 runs 13 residues. Trimming pared 5 bases from V and 6 bases from J, leaving 11 bases between. The germline V gene has CDR1 SSHAT and CDR2 FNYEAQ (reference sequence). Clones were read by immunoSEQ multiplex PCR, and TCRdb kept only the in-frame ones, dropping some. The sample has 510,000 or so clones; roughly 87% are singletons. These data come from a study of Ad26.COV2.S vaccination and SARS-CoV-2 variants. Study-level points and caveats: The TCR breadth and depth analyses may have produced an underestimate of total T cell responses.

Treatment described: approximately 18 received Ad26.COV2.S at low or high dose, single or two shots; several received placebo; per-sample allocation not given. The study sampled participants on day 63 after the first vaccine or placebo injection. Aged 18-55 years, donor was enrolled in Boston in 2020. Expressing Wuhan-strain SARS-CoV-2 spike, an Ad26 vector served as the vaccine. The clonotype comes from a person aged 18 to 59 who received the Ad26.COV2.S COVID-19 vaccine or a placebo. The chain links TRBV7-7 to TRBJ2-1, with D uncertain. Sequencing was performed on peripheral blood, taken in a trial of Ad26.COV2.S vaccine versus placebo. CDR3: CASSRDAFNEQFF. CDR3 in DNA: TGTGCCAGCAGCCGTGACGCATTCAATGAGCAGTTCTTC.